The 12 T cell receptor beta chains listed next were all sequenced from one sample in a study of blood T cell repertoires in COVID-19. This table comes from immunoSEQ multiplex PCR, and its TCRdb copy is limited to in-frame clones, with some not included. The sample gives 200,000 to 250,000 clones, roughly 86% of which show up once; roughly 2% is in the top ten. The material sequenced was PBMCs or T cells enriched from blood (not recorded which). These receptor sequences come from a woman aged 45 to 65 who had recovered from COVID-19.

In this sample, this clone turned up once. The CDR3 DNA follows: TGTGCCAGCTCACCAGTACTTACCAACACCGGGGAGCTGTTTTTT. As protein: CASSPVLTNTGELFF. The chain has TRBV18 and TRBJ2-2, with D unclear. Looked up from germline, CDR1 is KGHSH and CDR2 is LQKENI. The V end was cut by 2 bases, the J end by 2 bases, with 9 bases between. This CDR3 region has 15 residues.

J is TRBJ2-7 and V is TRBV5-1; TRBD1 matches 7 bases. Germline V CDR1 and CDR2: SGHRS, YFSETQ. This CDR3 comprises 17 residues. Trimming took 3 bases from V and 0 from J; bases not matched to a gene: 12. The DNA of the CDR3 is TGCGCCAGCAGCTGGGCACCTAGTACAGGGGCCTCCTACGAGCAGTACTTC. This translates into CASSWAPSTGASYEQYF.

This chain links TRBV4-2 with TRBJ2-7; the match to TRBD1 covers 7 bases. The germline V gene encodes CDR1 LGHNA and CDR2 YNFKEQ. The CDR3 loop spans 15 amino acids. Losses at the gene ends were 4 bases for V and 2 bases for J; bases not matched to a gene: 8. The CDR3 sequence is CASSLTGVKAYEQYF. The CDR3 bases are TGTGCCAGCAGCCTCACAGGGGTTAAAGCCTACGAGCAGTACTTC.

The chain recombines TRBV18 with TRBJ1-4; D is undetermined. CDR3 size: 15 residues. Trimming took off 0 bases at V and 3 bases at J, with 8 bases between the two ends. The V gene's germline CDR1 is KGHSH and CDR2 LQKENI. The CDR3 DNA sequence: TGTGCCAGCTCACCACCGGGGAGTCCTAATGAAAAACTGTTTTTT. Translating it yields CASSPPGSPNEKLFF.

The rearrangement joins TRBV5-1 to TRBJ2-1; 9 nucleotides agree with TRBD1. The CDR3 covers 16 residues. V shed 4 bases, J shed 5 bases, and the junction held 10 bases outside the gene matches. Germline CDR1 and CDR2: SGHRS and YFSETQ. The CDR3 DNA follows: TGCGCCAGCAGCCCGGCGACAGGGGGAGCCCACAATGAGCAGTTCTTC. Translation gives CASSPATGGAHNEQFF.

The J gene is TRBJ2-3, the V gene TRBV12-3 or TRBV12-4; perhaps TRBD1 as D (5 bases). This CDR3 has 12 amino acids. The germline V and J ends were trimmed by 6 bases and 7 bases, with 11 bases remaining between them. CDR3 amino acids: CASRGPGNTQYF. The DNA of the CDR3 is TGTGCCAGCAGGGGCCCAGGGAATACGCAGTATTTT.

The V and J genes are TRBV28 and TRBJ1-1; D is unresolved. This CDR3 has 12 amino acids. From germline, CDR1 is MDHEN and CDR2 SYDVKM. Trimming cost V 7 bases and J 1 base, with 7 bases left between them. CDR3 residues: CASTKQNTEAFF. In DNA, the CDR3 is TGTGCCAGCACCAAACAGAACACTGAAGCTTTCTTT.

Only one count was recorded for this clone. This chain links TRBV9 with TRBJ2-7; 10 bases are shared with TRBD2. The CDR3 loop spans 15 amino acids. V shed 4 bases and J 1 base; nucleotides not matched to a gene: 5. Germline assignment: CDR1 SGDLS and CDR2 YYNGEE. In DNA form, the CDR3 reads TGTGCCAGCAGCCCGCGGACTAGCGGATCCTACGAGCAGTACTTC. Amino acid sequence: CASSPRTSGSYEQYF.

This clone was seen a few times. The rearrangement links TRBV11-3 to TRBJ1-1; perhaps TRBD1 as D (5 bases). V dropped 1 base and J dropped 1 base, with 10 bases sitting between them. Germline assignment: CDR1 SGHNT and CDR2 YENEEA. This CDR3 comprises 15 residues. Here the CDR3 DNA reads TGTGCCAGCAGCTTAGGGGGGGTAGCGAACACTGAAGCTTTCTTT. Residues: CASSLGGVANTEAFF.

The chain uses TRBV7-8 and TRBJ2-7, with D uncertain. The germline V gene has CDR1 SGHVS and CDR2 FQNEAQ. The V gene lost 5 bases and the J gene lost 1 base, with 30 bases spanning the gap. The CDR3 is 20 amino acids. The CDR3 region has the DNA TGTGCCAGCAGCAATTCATTACTGCCAAAGAGGAGCGATCGATCCTACGAGCAGTACTTC. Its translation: CASSNSLLPKRSDRSYEQYF.

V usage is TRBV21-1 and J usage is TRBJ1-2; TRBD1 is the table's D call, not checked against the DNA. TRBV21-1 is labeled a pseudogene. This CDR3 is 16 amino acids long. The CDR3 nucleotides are TGTGCCAGCAGCAAAAGGGGGACCGGGACAGGGCTGGGCTACACCTTC. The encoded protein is CASSKRGTGTGLGYTF.

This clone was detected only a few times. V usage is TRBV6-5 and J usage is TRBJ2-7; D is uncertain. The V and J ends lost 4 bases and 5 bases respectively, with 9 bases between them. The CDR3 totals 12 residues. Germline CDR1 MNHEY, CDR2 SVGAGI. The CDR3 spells CASSLMGNEQYF. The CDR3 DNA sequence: TGTGCCAGCAGTTTAATGGGCAACGAGCAGTACTTC.